The clone carrying this T cell receptor beta chain showed up many times. What it binds is not known. In TCRdb, the 5' RACE reads were re-called with MiXCR into one record per CDR3 protein. The data show roughly 350,000 distinct CDR3 sequences, with approximately 15% seen just once and over 20% held by the top ten. The data derive from a study of T-cell memory formation after mild COVID-19. V shed 3 bases, J shed 5 bases, and the junction held 5 bases outside the gene matches. Germline values: CDR1 LGHNA, CDR2 YNFKEQ. The CDR3 extends over 14 amino acids. General study findings and limits: Detection of some responders pre-infection suggested pre-existing cross-reactive memory T cells participated.

Sequences were obtained from PBMCs or a T cell subset sorted from them (not recorded which). V gene TRBV4-2 combines with J gene TRBJ2-7; the match to TRBD1 covers 9 bases. This clonotype originated in a man aged 18-30 years who had mild COVID-19 (a few samples of this study predate the infection). Cell type and time point are not known. The CDR3 DNA follows: TGTGCCAGCAGCCAGGCCGGGACAGGGAACGAGCAGTACTTC. Translating gives CASSQAGTGNEQYF.